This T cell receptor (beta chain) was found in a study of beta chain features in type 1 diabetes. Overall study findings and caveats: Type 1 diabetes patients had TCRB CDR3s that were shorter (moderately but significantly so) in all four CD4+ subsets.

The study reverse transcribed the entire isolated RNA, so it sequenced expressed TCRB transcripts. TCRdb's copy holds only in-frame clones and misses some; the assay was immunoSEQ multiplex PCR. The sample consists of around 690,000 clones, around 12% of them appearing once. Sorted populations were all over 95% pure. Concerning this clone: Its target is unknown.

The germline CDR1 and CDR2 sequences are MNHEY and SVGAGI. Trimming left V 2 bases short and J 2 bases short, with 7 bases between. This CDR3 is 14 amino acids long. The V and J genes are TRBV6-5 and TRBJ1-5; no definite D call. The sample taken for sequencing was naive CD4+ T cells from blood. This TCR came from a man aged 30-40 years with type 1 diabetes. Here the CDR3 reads CASSYAQGNQPQHF. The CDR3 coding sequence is TGTGCCAGCAGTTACGCGCAGGGCAATCAGCCCCAGCATTTT.